Following are 21 T cell receptor beta chains from one sample sequenced in a study of Ad26.COV2.S vaccination and SARS-CoV-2 variants. The method was immunoSEQ multiplex PCR; TCRdb's version includes in-frame clones alone and lacks a portion of them. The sample has about 680,000 clones; roughly 90% are singletons. Documented treatment: roughly 19 received Ad26.COV2.S at low or high dose, single or two shots; several received placebo; per-sample allocation not given. The samples were gathered on day 63 after the first injection of vaccine or placebo. This specimen consisted of peripheral blood, obtained in a trial of Ad26.COV2.S vaccine versus placebo. The origin of the receptors is a person aged 18-65 years who received the Ad26.COV2.S COVID-19 vaccine or a placebo.

This sequence joins TRBV7-6 and TRBJ2-2; a possible D gene is TRBD2 (5 bases). Germline CDR1 reads SGHVS; CDR2 reads FNYEAQ. The ends were cut back, 6 bases at V and 4 bases at J, with 12 bases in the middle. CDR3 length: 14 amino acids. The CDR3 is CASRIEGATGELFF. The CDR3 nucleotides are TGTGCCAGCAGGATAGAGGGCGCCACCGGGGAGCTGTTTTTT.

The chain links TRBV27 to TRBJ2-7; D is perhaps TRBD2 (5 bases). Between the trimmed V and J ends, which lost 4 bases and 2 bases, there was a span of 12 bases. Germline V gene data show CDR1 as MNHEY and CDR2 as SMNVEV (reference sequence). The CDR3 is made up of 14 amino acids. The CDR3 bases are TGTGCCAGCAGTTATCGACTACCGACCTACGAGCAGTACTTC. Translated, it gives CASSYRLPTYEQYF.

The rearrangement uses TRBV12-3 or TRBV12-4 and TRBJ2-7, with TRBD1 matching 7 bases. After removal of 4 bases from V and 5 bases from J, the junction contained 5 bases not matched to a gene. The CDR3 extends over 13 amino acids. CDR3 DNA: TGTGCCAGCAGTTACAGGGGTCCCAACGAGCAGTACTTC. Its translation: CASSYRGPNEQYF.

The chain joins TRBV6-5 to TRBJ1-2, with 8 bases lining up with TRBD1. Germline trimming cut 1 base from V and 7 bases from J; bases unmatched to any gene: 5. Germline V gene sequence: CDR1 MNHEY, CDR2 SVGAGI. The CDR3 contains 14 residues. Here the CDR3 DNA reads TGTGCCAGCAGTTACTGGCAGGGGGCGGGTGGCTACACCTTC. Translating it yields CASSYWQGAGGYTF.

V usage is TRBV11-2 and J usage is TRBJ2-1; 7 nucleotides match TRBD2. The CDR3 is 14 residues long. Germline CDR1 reads SGHAT; CDR2 reads FQNNGV. V gave up 1 base and J gave up 7 bases; unmatched junction bases: 4. CDR3 DNA: TGTGCCAGCAGCTTAGGCGGGAGTGTGAATGAGCAGTTCTTC. It translates to CASSLGGSVNEQFF.

The rearrangement links TRBV30 to TRBJ2-5, with 8 bases identical to TRBD2. V lost 4 bases and J lost 5; bases outside the gene matches: 9. Per germline, CDR1 GTSNPN and CDR2 SVGIG (reference sequence). This CDR3 is built from 14 residues. CDR3 residues: CAWTNGRAWETQYF. CDR3 bases: TGTGCCTGGACAAACGGGAGGGCCTGGGAGACCCAGTACTTC.

The CDR3 protein is CASTLAGTGELFF. The CDR3 bases are TGTGCCAGTACGCTAGCGGGCACCGGGGAGCTGTTTTTT. The chain employs TRBV19 and TRBJ2-2; 8 positions match TRBD2. The CDR3 has 13 amino acids. CDR1 and CDR2 (germline): LNHDA, SQIVND (reference sequence). After removal of 7 bases from V and 4 bases from J, the junction contained 2 bases not matched to a gene.

This sequence joins TRBV19 and TRBJ1-2, with TRBD1 matching 9 bases. Germline CDR1 and CDR2: LNHDA and SQIVND (reference sequence). After removal of 0 bases from V and 5 bases from J, the junction contained 13 bases not matched to a gene. The CDR3 totals 18 residues. CDR3 DNA sequence: TGTGCCAGTAGTATAGATGGGACAGGGACAGGTGCCCTGTATGGCTACACCTTC. It is translated as CASSIDGTGTGALYGYTF.

This chain joins TRBV5-6 and TRBJ2-5; D perhaps matches TRBD1 (6 bases). Trimming stripped 2 bases from V and 5 bases from J, with 19 bases between. Germline assignment: CDR1 SGHDT and CDR2 YYEEEE. This CDR3 is 16 amino acids long. In nucleotides, the CDR3 is TGTGCCAGCAGCTTTTCCGGAGACGACAGGTGGGAGACCCAGTACTTC. It encodes CASSFSGDDRWETQYF.

The chain has TRBV12-3 or TRBV12-4 and TRBJ2-1; 9 positions match TRBD2. The ends lost 7 bases at V and 12 bases at J; junction bases unmatched: 10. CDR3 length: 13 residues. In nucleotides, the CDR3 is TGTGCCAGCACCCCCCTAGCGGGGATGGGGCAGTTCTTC. It encodes CASTPLAGMGQFF.

The chain is built from TRBV11-2 and TRBJ2-7; 8 nucleotides align to TRBD2. The trim removed 2 bases at V and 5 bases at J, leaving 8 bases unmatched. CDR1 is SGHAT, CDR2 FQNNGV, per germline. This CDR3 contains 15 residues. The CDR3 bases are TGTGCCAGCAGCTTAAGTCCGGGAGGGCCCCACGAGCAGTACTTC. Its protein product is CASSLSPGGPHEQYF.

The rearrangement joins TRBV7-6 to TRBJ1-5; D may be TRBD1 (6 bases). This CDR3 region has 17 residues. V was clipped by 5 bases and J by 9 bases, with 26 bases between them. Germline V gene data show CDR1 as SGHVS and CDR2 as FNYEAQ. The CDR3 here is CASSQNPPGVAHLPQHF. The CDR3 DNA reads as TGTGCCAGCAGCCAAAACCCCCCAGGGGTAGCTCATCTGCCCCAGCATTTT.

The V call is TRBV5-4, the J call TRBJ2-7; 9 bases align to TRBD2. Germline V lookup: CDR1 SGHNT, CDR2 YYREEE (reference sequence). This CDR3 has 15 amino acids. The junction had 10 bases not matched to a gene; V was cut back by 2 bases and J by 7 bases. The CDR3 reads CASSFSGGSLGEQYF. CDR3 coding DNA: TGTGCCAGCAGCTTCAGCGGGGGGTCACTGGGAGAGCAGTACTTC.

The chain combines TRBV5-1 with TRBJ1-2, with TRBD1 matching 9 bases. V lost 4 bases, J lost 8 bases, and 12 bases stayed unmatched. CDR1 and CDR2 (germline): SGHRS, YFSETQ. The CDR3 is made up of 15 amino acids. The CDR3 nucleotides are TGCGCCAGCAGCATCGGACAGGGGTCGACATGGGGCTACACCTTC. Its protein is CASSIGQGSTWGYTF.

This chain links TRBV4-3 with TRBJ1-2, with 7 bases matching TRBD1. Unmatched junction bases numbered 15, after V lost 4 bases and J lost 7 bases. Germline V lookup: CDR1 LGHNA, CDR2 YSLEER. The CDR3 runs to 16 residues. Here the CDR3 DNA reads TGCGCCAGCAGCCTGGACAGGACCCAAGATATCTCTGGCTACACCTTC. Translating it yields CASSLDRTQDISGYTF.

The chain is built from TRBV3-1 (or the pseudogene TRBV3-2) and TRBJ1-4; D possibly corresponds to TRBD1 (6 bases). The CDR3 covers 14 residues. The V gene lost 4 bases and the J gene lost 7 bases, with 13 bases spanning the gap. Germline V CDR1 and CDR2: LGHDT, YNNKEL (reference sequence). The CDR3 here is CASSLGGIGEKLFF. The CDR3, as DNA: TGTGCCAGCAGCCTAGGGGGTATCGGTGAAAAACTGTTTTTT.

The V gene is TRBV6-6, the J gene TRBJ2-7; the D gene could be TRBD1 or TRBD2 (5 bases each). CDR1 MNHNY and CDR2 SVGAGI come from the germline V gene (reference sequence). The CDR3 contains 13 residues. V was shortened by 5 bases and J by 4 bases, with 12 bases between the two germline ends. DNA for the CDR3: TGTGCCAGCAGTCAACCGGGACGTTACGAGCAGTACTTC. Translated: CASSQPGRYEQYF.

This sequence joins TRBV5-1 and TRBJ2-2; a possible D gene is TRBD1 (7 bases). Germline assignment: CDR1 SGHRS and CDR2 YFSETQ. Trimming took off 5 bases at V and 1 base at J, with 21 bases between the two ends. There are 18 residues in the CDR3. The CDR3 DNA is TGCGCCAGCAGGAGGGGACTCTCACAGGGGCGGAACACCGGGGAGCTGTTTTTT. Protein product: CASRRGLSQGRNTGELFF.

The genes are TRBV29-1 and TRBJ1-5, with D perhaps TRBD1 (5 bases). The V and J ends lost 4 bases and 7 bases respectively, with 17 bases between them. CDR3 size: 14 residues. The germline V gene encodes CDR1 SQVTM and CDR2 ANQGSEA. CDR3 coding DNA: TGCAGCGTTGTCGTGGGGGACCCGAGGCAGCCCCAGCATTTT. It translates to CSVVVGDPRQPQHF.

This sequence joins TRBV6-6 and TRBJ2-3; no definite D call. V was pared by 11 bases and J by 1 base, with 16 bases between. Germline V lookup: CDR1 MNHNY, CDR2 SVGAGI (reference sequence). This CDR3 has 14 residues. The CDR3: CAPTVAPGTDTQYF. DNA of the CDR3: TGTGCCCCCACAGTAGCCCCTGGCACAGATACGCAGTATTTT.

A remark on this clone: This is likely an artifact of a read error, given a far larger clone one base away. The chain links TRBV10-3 to TRBJ2-7; D unclear. Trimming pared 5 bases from V and 0 bases from J, leaving 2 bases between. This CDR3 is 11 amino acids long. Per the germline V gene, CDR1 is ENHRY and CDR2 is SYGVKD. This CDR3 reads CAISISYEQYF. CDR3 nucleotides: TGTGCCATCAGTATCTCCTACGAGCAGTACTTC.